The next 25 T cell receptor beta chains were all read from a single sample in a study of T-cell reconstitution after alpha-beta-depleted transplantation in children (dated by TCRdb to the mid-2010s). The treatment or condition label for this specimen denotes: allogeneic hematopoietic cell transplantation with graft depleted of TCRalphabeta T cells and CD19 B cells. Library construction relied on PCR. Sequencing was performed on an Illumina HiSeq 2500. Molecular barcoding was employed in the preparation of TCR libraries, with unique molecular identifiers being used to normalize TCRbeta repertoire quantification. TCRdb reran the public reads through fastp at Q25 and MiXCR, keeping productive beta chains. All rows with the same CDR3 protein become a single entry with the most common DNA and genes. The sample includes roughly 570,000 distinct CDR3 sequences, with about a quarter observed a single time. Of the sample, around a third falls within the top ten clones.

Specimen: PBMCs, collected before TCRalphabeta/CD19-depleted stem cell transplant. Source of these receptors: a boy in the first two years of life with Wiskott-Aldrich syndrome, due to receive a stem cell transplant.

A word on this clonotype: Germline is not matched at one junction end, which may reflect a read error. The rearrangement uses TRBV5-6 and TRBJ1-2; D not certain. The CDR3 is 12 amino acids. CDR1 is SGHDT, CDR2 YYEEEE, per germline. The CDR3 DNA reads as TGTGGCAGCAGATGGCAGGTGGATGGCTACACCTTC. Its translation is CGSRWQVDGYTF.

The V call is TRBV7-6, the J call TRBJ2-7; possible D gene TRBD2, 7 bases. The length of the CDR3 is 14 residues. The V end was cut by 1 base, the J end by 4 bases, with 11 bases between. In germline, CDR1 is SGHVS, CDR2 FNYEAQ. CDR3 bases: TGTGCCAGCAGCTTAGGGGAGGGGGTTTACGAGCAGTACTTC. Translated, it gives CASSLGEGVYEQYF.

The chain is built from TRBV20-1 and TRBJ2-5; 9 bases are shared with TRBD1. This CDR3 region has 14 residues. Germline loops: CDR1 DFQATT, CDR2 SNEGSKA (reference sequence). Unmatched junction bases numbered 7, after V lost 3 bases and J lost 5 bases. The CDR3, as DNA: TGCAGTGCTAGTAGGACAGGGGACGGGGAGACCCAGTACTTC. Amino acid sequence: CSASRTGDGETQYF.

V gene TRBV10-3 combines with J gene TRBJ2-7; perhaps D is TRBD1 or TRBD2 (5 bases each). V lost 0 bases, J lost 0 bases, and 12 bases lay in between. CDR3 length equals 16 residues. CDR1 and CDR2 (germline): ENHRY, SYGVKD. The DNA for the CDR3 is TGTGCCATCAGTGAGTCTGGGACCGCCAGCTCCTACGAGCAGTACTTC. Its protein is CAISESGTASSYEQYF.

This clonotype was found a few times. The genes are TRBV20-1 and TRBJ1-4, with 7 bases identical to TRBD1. J gave up 4 bases and V 0 bases, and 5 bases lay outside the gene matches. Germline CDR1 DFQATT, CDR2 SNEGSKA (reference sequence). This CDR3 comprises 15 residues. CDR3 loop: CSARDAGTDNEKLFF. The CDR3 nucleotides read TGCAGTGCTAGAGATGCCGGGACAGATAATGAAAAACTGTTTTTT.

This clonotype was seen a few times. This rearrangement joins TRBV20-1 to TRBJ2-3; D may be TRBD2 (7 bases). The ends were cut back, 5 bases at V and 5 bases at J, with 20 bases in the middle. This CDR3 spans 15 amino acids. Germline CDR1 is DFQATT and CDR2 is SNEGSKA (reference sequence). The CDR3 coding sequence is TGCAGTGCTTCCCGAGGGGGGGAGATAGGAGATACGCAGTATTTT. The encoded protein is CSASRGGEIGDTQYF.

This clonotype appeared a few times. V and J are TRBV5-1 and TRBJ2-1; D might be TRBD2 (5 bases). The germline V gene encodes CDR1 SGHRS and CDR2 YFSETQ. Between the trimmed V and J ends, which lost 4 bases and 0 bases, there was a span of 11 bases. The CDR3 loop spans 15 amino acids. The CDR3 spells CASSPERSSYNEQFF. In DNA, the CDR3 is TGCGCCAGCAGCCCCGAGCGGAGCTCCTACAATGAGCAGTTCTTC.

V is TRBV5-1 and J is TRBJ1-1; 9 bases align to TRBD1. This CDR3 is built from 14 residues. V shed 5 bases and J 5 bases; nucleotides not matched to a gene: 7. The germline CDR1 and CDR2 sequences are SGHRS and YFSETQ. CDR3 DNA sequence: TGCGCCAGCAGTCCCGGGACAGGGTGGACTGAAGCTTTCTTT. It encodes CASSPGTGWTEAFF.

This sequence joins TRBV5-1 and TRBJ2-2; D may be TRBD1 (5 bases). Germline values: CDR1 SGHRS, CDR2 YFSETQ. The germline V and J ends were trimmed by 0 bases and 4 bases, with 10 bases remaining between them. The CDR3 sequence is 15 residues long. As DNA, the CDR3 is TGCGCCAGCAGCTTGGCCAGACAGAGCACCGGGGAGCTGTTTTTT. Encoded protein: CASSLARQSTGELFF.

A few counts support this clonotype. This chain joins TRBV5-4 and TRBJ2-3; 10 nucleotides line up with TRBD2. Germline loops: CDR1 SGHNT, CDR2 YYREEE (reference sequence). V was pared by 4 bases and J by 4 bases, with 12 bases of the junction left unmatched. The CDR3 consists of 17 residues. The CDR3 loop is CASSPHGAGGPSDTQYF. The CDR3 nucleotides read TGTGCCAGCAGCCCCCATGGAGCGGGAGGGCCATCAGATACGCAGTATTTT.

The sample holds a few counts of this clonotype. V usage is TRBV15 and J usage is TRBJ2-2; 8 nucleotides match TRBD2. This CDR3 spans 17 amino acids. Unmatched junction bases numbered 6, after V lost 2 bases and J lost 1 base. The germline V gene encodes CDR1 LNHNV and CDR2 YYDKDF (reference sequence). The CDR3 DNA follows: TGTGCCACCAGCAGAAAGGAGAGCGGGAGGAACACCGGGGAGCTGTTTTTT. Translation gives CATSRKESGRNTGELFF. The full variable domain, completed using reference TRBV15 and TRBJ2-2, is DAMVIQNPRYQVTQFGKPVTLSCSQTLNHNVMYWYQQKSSQAPKLLFHYYDKDFNNEADTPDNFQSRRPNTSFCFLDIRSPGLGDTAMYLCATSRKESGRNTGELFFGEGSRLTVL.

The chain recombines TRBV6-2 or TRBV6-3 with TRBJ1-1, with TRBD1 as a possible D gene (5 bases). Between the trimmed V and J ends, which lost 4 bases and 4 bases, there was a span of 16 bases. There are 15 residues in the CDR3. Germline loops: CDR1 MNHEY, CDR2 SVGEGT. This chain's CDR3 is CASSSKAGRGTEAFF. CDR3 sequence (DNA): TGTGCCAGCAGTTCTAAGGCGGGGAGGGGCACTGAAGCTTTCTTT.

CDR3 nucleotide sequence: TGCAGTGCTAGAGATATAGGTGCCCTAAGCTCCTACGAGCAGTACTTC. It is translated as CSARDIGALSSYEQYF. This chain uses TRBV20-1 with TRBJ2-7, with unresolved D. Trimming pared 0 bases from V and 0 bases from J, leaving 15 bases between. The length of the CDR3 is 16 residues. The germline V gene has CDR1 DFQATT and CDR2 SNEGSKA (reference sequence).

There are a few counts of this clonotype. The V gene is TRBV28, the J gene TRBJ2-1; 9 bases match TRBD2. Germline loops: CDR1 MDHEN, CDR2 SYDVKM. The CDR3 extends over 15 amino acids. The junction had 8 bases not matched to a gene; V was cut back by 2 bases and J by 9 bases. The CDR3 reads CASSLRGRANSEQFF. The CDR3 DNA reads as TGTGCCAGCAGTTTACGCGGGAGGGCCAACAGTGAGCAGTTCTTC.

The CDR3 is CATSRIAIGLANTGELFF. The CDR3 coding sequence is TGTGCCACCAGCAGAATAGCAATCGGACTAGCAAACACCGGGGAGCTGTTTTTT. The rearrangement joins TRBV15 to TRBJ2-2, with TRBD2 matching over 8 bases. CDR1 and CDR2 (germline): LNHNV, YYDKDF (reference sequence). The CDR3 sequence is 18 residues long. The trim removed 2 bases at V and 2 bases at J, leaving 10 bases unmatched.

This clonotype has ten or more counts. The junction differs from germline at one of its ends, possibly a read error. Here the CDR3 reads CASSIRDSQETQYF. The CDR3 DNA is TGTGCCAGTAGTATAAGGGACAGCCAAGAGACCCAGTACTTC. The V and J genes are TRBV5-1 and TRBJ2-5, with TRBD1 identical over 7 bases. The CDR3 has 14 residues. Germline V CDR1 and CDR2: SGHRS, YFSETQ.

The DNA of the CDR3 is TGCAGTGCTAGAGGAGGCTTCTACAATGAGCAGTTCTTC. It encodes CSARGGFYNEQFF. This sequence joins TRBV20-1 and TRBJ2-1; no definite D call. CDR1 is DFQATT and CDR2 is SNEGSKA in the germline V gene (reference sequence). V lost 1 base, J lost 3 bases, and 7 bases lay in between. This CDR3 is 13 amino acids long.

In this sample, this clonotype turned up once. The gene calls are TRBV20-1 and TRBJ2-1, with TRBD2 identical over 7 bases. Germline V gene lookup returns CDR1 DFQATT and CDR2 SNEGSKA (reference sequence). This CDR3 region has 13 residues. The trim removed 6 bases at V and 14 bases at J, leaving 16 bases unmatched. CDR3 in DNA: TGCAGTGCGACCCGGGACTACCGAGAAGGGAAGTTCTTC. Translation gives CSATRDYREGKFF.

The genes are TRBV12-3 or TRBV12-4 and TRBJ2-5; 8 nucleotides line up with TRBD2. The junction had 10 bases not matched to a gene; V was cut back by 1 base and J by 3 bases. CDR3 size: 17 residues. CDR3 DNA sequence: TGTGCCAGCAGTTTAGGAGGACTAGCATTTTTAAAAGAGACCCAGTACTTC. It encodes CASSLGGLAFLKETQYF.

The CDR3 nucleotides are TGCAGTGCTAGAGATCGGTTGGGGACTAGCGGGAGGGGCAATGAGCAGTTCTTC. This encodes CSARDRLGTSGRGNEQFF. The chain carries TRBV20-1 and TRBJ2-1, with 16 bases aligning to TRBD2. The CDR3 length is 18 residues. Germline values: CDR1 DFQATT, CDR2 SNEGSKA (reference sequence). The ends lost 0 bases at V and 6 bases at J; junction bases unmatched: 8.

In its sample, this clonotype was seen a few times. The chain uses TRBV5-1 and TRBJ2-1, with TRBD2 matching 7 bases. In germline, CDR1 is SGHRS, CDR2 YFSETQ. V dropped 0 bases and J dropped 1; count of bases not matched to a gene: 4. The CDR3 contains 16 residues. The CDR3 nucleotides are TGCGCCAGCAGCTTGGGCGGGAGTGTATCCTACAATGAGCAGTTCTTC. This gives the protein CASSLGGSVSYNEQFF.

The sample holds a few counts of this clonotype. The rearrangement links TRBV18 to TRBJ1-1, with 9 bases matching TRBD1. Trimming cost V 4 bases and J 3 bases; bases outside gene matches: 9. CDR3 size: 16 residues. Germline V gene lookup returns CDR1 KGHSH and CDR2 LQKENI. Here the CDR3 DNA reads TGTGCCAGCTCACTTACGGACAGGGGCCTGGACACTGAAGCTTTCTTT. It specifies CASSLTDRGLDTEAFF. Filled out from reference TRBV18 and TRBJ1-1, the complete variable domain reads NAGVMQNPRHLVRRRGQEARLRCSPMKGHSHVYWYRQLPEEGLKFMVYLQKENIIDESGMPKERFSAEFPKEGPSILRIQQVVRGDSAAYFCASSLTDRGLDTEAFFGQGTRLTVV.

In its sample, this clonotype was seen a few times. The chain employs TRBV5-1 and TRBJ2-3, with D perhaps given as TRBD1 or TRBD2 (5 bases each). Trimming removed 4 bases at V and 2 bases at J, with 23 bases between. The CDR3 sequence is 18 residues long. Per the germline V gene, CDR1 is SGHRS and CDR2 is YFSETQ. In DNA, the CDR3 is TGCGCCAGCAGCCGCCCCATACCGGGACCCAGGGACACAGATACGCAGTATTTT. Translation gives CASSRPIPGPRDTDTQYF. The whole variable domain, filled in from reference TRBV5-1 and TRBJ2-3, reads KAGVTQTPRYLIKTRGQQVTLSCSPISGHRSVSWYQQTPGQGLQFLFEYFSETQRNKGNFPGRFSGRQFSNSRSEMNVSTLELGDSALYLCASSRPIPGPRDTDTQYFGPGTRLTVL.

This clonotype was seen only a few times. This chain connects TRBV4-1 to TRBJ2-1; 13 nucleotides match TRBD2. CDR1 and CDR2 from the germline V gene are MGHRA and YSYEKL. The V gene end was trimmed by 0 bases and the J gene end by 3 bases; junction bases not matched to a gene: 2. This CDR3 comprises 17 residues. CDR3 residues: CASSQEWTSGGYNEQFF. The CDR3 DNA is TGCGCCAGCAGCCAAGAATGGACTAGCGGGGGCTACAATGAGCAGTTCTTC.

This chain joins TRBV6-1 and TRBJ2-7, with TRBD1 matching over 10 bases. The J segment lost 4 bases and the V segment lost 7 bases, leaving 16 bases of the junction unmatched. The CDR3 runs 17 residues. Germline V gene lookup returns CDR1 MNHNS and CDR2 SASEGT. CDR3 coding DNA: TGTGCCAGCACCAAATTAGGGACAGGGGAGGGGGTTTACGAGCAGTACTTC. As protein: CASTKLGTGEGVYEQYF.